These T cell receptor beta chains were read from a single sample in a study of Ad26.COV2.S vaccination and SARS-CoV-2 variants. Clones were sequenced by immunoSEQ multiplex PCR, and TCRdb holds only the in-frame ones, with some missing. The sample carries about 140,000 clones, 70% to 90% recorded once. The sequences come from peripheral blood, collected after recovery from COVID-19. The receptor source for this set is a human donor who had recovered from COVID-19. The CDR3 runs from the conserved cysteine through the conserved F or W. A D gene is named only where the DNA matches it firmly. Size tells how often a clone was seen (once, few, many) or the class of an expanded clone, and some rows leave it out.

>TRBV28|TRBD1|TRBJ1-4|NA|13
CASRGRGHEKLFF
TGTGCCAGTCGGGGGAGGGGGCACGAAAAACTGTTTTTT
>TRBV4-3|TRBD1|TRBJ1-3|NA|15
CASSQTGAPRNTIYF
TGCGCCAGCAGCCAGACAGGGGCGCCCCGAAACACCATATATTTT
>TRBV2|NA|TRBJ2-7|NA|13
CASSYRQKYEQYF
TGTGCCAGCAGTTACCGACAGAAATACGAGCAGTACTTC
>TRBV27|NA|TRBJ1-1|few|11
CASAKNTEAFF
TGTGCCAGCGCTAAAAACACTGAAGCTTTCTTT
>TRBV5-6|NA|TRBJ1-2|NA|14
CASSLEGSRQTYTF
TGTGCCAGCAGCTTGGAAGGTTCCCGGCAGACATACACCTTC
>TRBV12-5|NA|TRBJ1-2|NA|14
CASGKQTEENGYTF
TGTGCTAGTGGAAAACAAACAGAAGAAAATGGCTACACCTTC
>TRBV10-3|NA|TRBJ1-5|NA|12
CAIGPNNQPQHF
TGTGCCATCGGGCCGAACAATCAGCCCCAGCATTTT
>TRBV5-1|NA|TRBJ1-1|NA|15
CASSGFTGTATEAFF
TGCGCCAGCAGCGGATTTACCGGGACTGCTACTGAAGCTTTCTTT
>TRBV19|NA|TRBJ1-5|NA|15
CASTPGEESNQPQHF
TGTGCCAGTACCCCTGGAGAGGAAAGCAATCAGCCCCAGCATTTT
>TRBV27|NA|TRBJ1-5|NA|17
CASSFPAVKPDNQPQHF
TGTGCCAGCAGTTTCCCTGCGGTGAAACCAGACAATCAGCCCCAGCATTTT
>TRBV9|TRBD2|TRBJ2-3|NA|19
CASSVKGGGAVTGTDTQYF
TGTGCCAGCAGCGTAAAGGGCGGGGGGGCCGTCACAGGCACAGATACGCAGTATTTT
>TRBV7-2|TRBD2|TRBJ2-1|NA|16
CASSHYLLAGGNEQFF
TGTGCCAGCAGCCACTATTTATTGGCGGGGGGCAATGAGCAGTTCTTC
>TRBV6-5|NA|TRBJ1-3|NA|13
CASRPPVGNTIYF
TGTGCCAGCAGACCACCTGTTGGAAACACCATATATTTT
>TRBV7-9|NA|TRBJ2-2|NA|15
CASSTLFGYTGELFF
TGTGCCAGCAGCACCCTTTTTGGCTACACCGGGGAGCTGTTTTTT
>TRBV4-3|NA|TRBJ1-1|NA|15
CASSRWWKRNTEAFF
TGCGCCAGCAGCAGGTGGTGGAAGAGGAACACTGAAGCTTTCTTT
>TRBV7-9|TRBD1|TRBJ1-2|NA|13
CASSLGQGDGYTF
TGTGCCAGCAGCTTAGGACAGGGAGATGGCTACACCTTC
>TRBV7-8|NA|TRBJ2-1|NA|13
CAGRGRPPGEQFF
TGTGCCGGACGAGGCCGGCCGCCGGGTGAGCAGTTCTTC
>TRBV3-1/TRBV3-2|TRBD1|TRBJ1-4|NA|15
CASSRGQGYREKLFF
TGTGCCAGCAGCCGCGGACAGGGGTACAGGGAAAAACTGTTTTTT
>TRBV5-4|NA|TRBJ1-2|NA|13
CASSLVQGGGYTF
TGTGCCAGCAGCTTGGTCCAGGGAGGTGGCTACACCTTC
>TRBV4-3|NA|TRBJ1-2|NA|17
CASSQVFGGLANYGYTF
TGCGCCAGCAGCCAAGTTTTCGGGGGTTTGGCTAATTATGGCTACACCTTC
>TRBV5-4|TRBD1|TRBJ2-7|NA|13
CASRHKTGGEQYF
TGTGCCAGCAGACATAAGACAGGGGGCGAGCAGTACTTC
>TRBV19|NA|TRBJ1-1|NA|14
CASSIPGRNTEAFF
TGTGCCAGTAGTATCCCGGGGAGAAACACTGAAGCTTTCTTT
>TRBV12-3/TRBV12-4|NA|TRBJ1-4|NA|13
CASSLSVGRKLFF
TGTGCCAGCAGTTTAAGTGTTGGCAGAAAACTGTTTTTT
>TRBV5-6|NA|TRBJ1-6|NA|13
CASSLAASSPLHF
TGTGCCAGCAGCTTGGCGGCTTCTTCACCCCTCCACTTT
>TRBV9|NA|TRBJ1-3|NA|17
CASSASEGSLSGNTIYF
TGTGCCAGCAGCGCCTCCGAGGGGAGCCTCTCTGGAAACACCATATATTTT
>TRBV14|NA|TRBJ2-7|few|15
CASTTRAVSSYEQYF
TGTGCCAGCACCACGCGGGCAGTCAGCTCCTACGAGCAGTACTTC
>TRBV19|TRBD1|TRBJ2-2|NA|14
CASSQGASAGELFF
TGTGCCAGTAGTCAGGGGGCGTCCGCCGGGGAGCTGTTTTTT
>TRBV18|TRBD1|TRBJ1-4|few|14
CASSPGQKNEKLFF
TGTGCCAGCTCCCCGGGACAGAAGAATGAAAAACTGTTTTTT
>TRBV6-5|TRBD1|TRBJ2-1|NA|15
CASRFRQGRNNEQFF
TGTGCCAGCAGATTCCGACAGGGGCGAAACAATGAGCAGTTCTTC
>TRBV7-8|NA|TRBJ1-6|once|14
CASSLVQGNSPLHF
TGTGCCAGCAGCTTAGTCCAGGGTAATTCACCCCTCCACTTT
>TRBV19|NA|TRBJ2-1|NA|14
CASSIGGGYNEQFF
TGTGCCAGTAGTATAGGTGGAGGGTACAATGAGCAGTTCTTC
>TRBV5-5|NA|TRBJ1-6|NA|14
CASSPGENNSPLHF
TGTGCCAGCAGCCCAGGGGAAAATAATTCACCCCTCCACTTT
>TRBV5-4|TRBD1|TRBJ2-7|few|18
CASSPDRAQGAFLGEQYF
TGTGCCAGCAGCCCGGACAGAGCACAGGGGGCTTTTCTAGGGGAGCAGTACTTC
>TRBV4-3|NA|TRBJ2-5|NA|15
CASSQEWGSPETQYF
TGCGCCAGCAGCCAAGAATGGGGCAGCCCTGAGACCCAGTACTTC
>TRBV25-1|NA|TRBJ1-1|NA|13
CASRGAQGTEAFF
TGTGCCAGCCGGGGGGCCCAGGGGACTGAAGCTTTCTTT
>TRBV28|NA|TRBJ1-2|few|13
CASRAPEGYGYTF
TGTGCCAGCAGGGCCCCGGAAGGCTATGGCTACACCTTC
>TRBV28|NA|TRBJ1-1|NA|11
CASSVNTEAFF
TGTGCCAGCAGTGTGAACACTGAAGCTTTCTTT
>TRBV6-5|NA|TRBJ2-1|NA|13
CASGSSSYNEQFF
TGTGCCAGCGGCAGCTCCTCCTACAATGAGCAGTTCTTC
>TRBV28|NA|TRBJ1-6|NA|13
CASLSNGNSPLHF
TGTGCCAGCCTCTCTAATGGGAATTCACCCCTCCACTTT
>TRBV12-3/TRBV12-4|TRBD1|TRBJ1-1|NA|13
CASRPTGATEAFF
TGTGCCAGCAGGCCCACAGGGGCTACTGAAGCTTTCTTT
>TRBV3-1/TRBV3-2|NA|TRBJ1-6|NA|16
CASSHSGSSYNSPLHF
TGTGCCAGCAGCCACTCAGGGAGCTCCTATAATTCACCCCTCCACTTT
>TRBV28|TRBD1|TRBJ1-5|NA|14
CASSSTQGIQPQHF
TGTGCCAGCAGTTCTACACAGGGGATTCAGCCCCAGCATTTT
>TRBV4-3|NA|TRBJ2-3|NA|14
CASSQDSAPDTQYF
TGCGCCAGCAGCCAAGATTCGGCACCAGATACGCAGTATTTT